One and the same sample provided the 12 T cell receptor beta chains below, sequenced in a study of beta chain features in type 1 diabetes (dated by TCRdb to between 2017 and 2018). The library was produced with the immunoSEQ multiplex PCR assay. The entire amount of isolated RNA was reverse transcribed using the High Capacity cDNA Reverse Transcription Kit, so the sequenced TCRB transcripts were expressed ones. The table was pulled from immuneACCESS by TCRdb, which kept in-frame rearrangements only. Such tables lose some clones; where checked, under half of the loss comes from unresolved V genes, and the rest has no known cause. Here the sample has under 450,000 clones; around 13% occur a single time. The ten largest clones take up about 0.034% of the sample. Material: naive CD4+ T cells from blood. The cell subset or site label corresponds to: true naive CD4+ T cells. The origin of the receptors is a man aged 25-40 years in good health.

In this sample, this clone turned up a few times. The rearrangement uses TRBV6-6 and TRBJ2-7; the D call may be TRBD1 or TRBD2 (5 bases each). V lost 1 base, J lost 5 bases, and 15 bases lay in between. This CDR3 has 15 amino acids. The germline V gene has CDR1 MNHNY and CDR2 SVGAGI (reference sequence). For the CDR3, the DNA is TGTGCCAGCAGTTACTTAGGGGAGCCACCCCACGAGCAGTACTTC. This codes for CASSYLGEPPHEQYF.

The CDR3 loop is CASGRDRFTDTQYF. Written as DNA, the CDR3 is TGTGCCAGCGGAAGGGACCGTTTCACAGATACGCAGTATTTT. The genes are TRBV11-2 and TRBJ2-3; D tentatively fits TRBD1 or TRBD2 (5 bases each). The CDR3 is made up of 14 amino acids. V was shortened by 8 bases and J by 2 bases, with 14 bases between the two germline ends. Per the germline V gene, CDR1 is SGHAT and CDR2 is FQNNGV.

The chain uses TRBV5-4 and TRBJ2-5; no clear D gene. The CDR3 contains 13 residues. Germline CDR1 reads SGHNT; CDR2 reads YYREEE (reference sequence). The V end lost 4 bases, the J end lost 1 base, and 8 bases lay between the germline ends. CDR3 coding DNA: TGTGCCAGCAGCGTGACGATCCAAGAGACCCAGTACTTC. Encoded protein: CASSVTIQETQYF.

This rearrangement joins TRBV18 to TRBJ2-7; either TRBD1 or TRBD2 may fit D (5 bases each). CDR1 and CDR2 from the germline V gene are KGHSH and LQKENI. V was clipped by 4 bases and J by 7 bases, with 17 bases between them. The CDR3 extends over 14 amino acids. CDR3 coding DNA: TGTGCCAGCTCACGGACTTGGGACGGGTGGGAGCAGTACTTC. Encoded protein: CASSRTWDGWEQYF.

This clone has only a few counts. The sample has other DNA sequences that encode this CDR3 too. The CDR3 is CASSLTGTYNEQFF. The CDR3 nucleotides read TGTGCCAGCAGCTTAACGGGAACCTACAATGAGCAGTTCTTC. This chain joins TRBV7-9 and TRBJ2-1; perhaps TRBD2 as D (5 bases). Germline V gene sequence: CDR1 SEHNR, CDR2 FQNEAQ (reference sequence). This CDR3 has 14 residues. Trimming left V 2 bases short and J 2 bases short, with 7 bases between.

The V call is TRBV19, the J call TRBJ2-6; D call uncertain. Germline V lookup: CDR1 LNHDA, CDR2 SQIVND (reference sequence). The CDR3 sequence is 15 residues long. The V end was cut by 6 bases, the J end by 2 bases, with 11 bases between. This chain's CDR3 is CASRTQPAGANVLTF. Written as DNA, the CDR3 is TGTGCCAGTAGAACACAACCGGCTGGGGCCAACGTCCTGACTTTC.

This chain joins TRBV5-1 and TRBJ2-7, with D possibly matching TRBD2 (6 bases). This CDR3 has 15 amino acids. V was clipped by 0 bases and J by 4 bases, with 14 bases between them. From germline, CDR1 is SGHRS and CDR2 YFSETQ. In DNA, the CDR3 is TGCGCCAGCAGCTTGGGCGGGGCAGCAGGATACGAGCAGTACGTC. Amino acid sequence: CASSLGGAAGYEQYV.

The V gene is TRBV11-2, the J gene TRBJ2-1, with TRBD2 matching over 8 bases. The CDR3 runs to 16 residues. Germline V gene data show CDR1 as SGHAT and CDR2 as FQNNGV. J gave up 7 bases and V 5 bases, and 13 bases lay outside the gene matches. Written as DNA, the CDR3 is TGTGCCAGCAGCCCCCGGGTCGGGGGGGCCTCTAATGAGCAGTTCTTC. The encoded protein is CASSPRVGGASNEQFF.

On this clone itself: Other DNA sequences in this sample translate to the same CDR3. V usage is TRBV28 and J usage is TRBJ2-7; D remains ambiguous. The V and J ends lost 6 bases and 3 bases respectively, with 9 bases between them. Germline V gene sequence: CDR1 MDHEN, CDR2 SYDVKM. The length of the CDR3 is 12 residues. CDR3 sequence: CASSLSLYEQYF. The CDR3 region has the DNA TGTGCCAGCAGCCTCTCCCTCTACGAGCAGTACTTC.

The chain recombines TRBV5-1 with TRBJ2-3; a possible D gene is TRBD2 (5 bases). The germline gives CDR1 SGHRS, CDR2 YFSETQ. V gave up 9 bases and J gave up 4 bases, with 15 bases separating them. CDR3 length: 13 residues. The CDR3 DNA follows: TGCGCCACCAACCGGGGTAGCGCAGATACGCAGTATTTT. It specifies CATNRGSADTQYF.

This clone was detected only a few times. The V and J genes are TRBV10-3 and TRBJ2-3, with TRBD1 matching 7 bases. V was clipped by 10 bases and J by 4 bases; unmatched bases: 2. Germline CDR1 is ENHRY and CDR2 is SYGVKD. The CDR3 is 11 residues long. CDR3 nucleotides: TGTGCCACCCAGGGGGCAGATACGCAGTATTTT. Protein sequence: CATQGADTQYF.

The J gene is TRBJ1-1, the V gene TRBV7-9, with no clear D. The CDR3 loop spans 12 amino acids. V was clipped by 1 base and J by 6 bases, with 6 bases between them. Germline CDR1 is SEHNR and CDR2 is FQNEAQ (reference sequence). CDR3 protein: CASSLVRAEAFF. DNA of the CDR3: TGTGCCAGCAGCTTAGTGAGGGCTGAAGCTTTCTTT.